These 10 T cell receptor beta chains originate from one sample sequenced in a study of blood T cell repertoires in COVID-19. TCRdb's table, derived via immunoSEQ multiplex PCR, lists solely in-frame clones and lacks some. Of 300,000 or so clones listed, around 90% are singletons. Source material: PBMCs or T cells enriched from blood (not recorded which). These receptors came from a woman aged 25 to 39 who had recovered from COVID-19.

The chain links TRBV7-9 to TRBJ2-7, with D tentatively TRBD2 (6 bases). The CDR3 length is 13 residues. Germline CDR1 SEHNR, CDR2 FQNEAQ (reference sequence). Trimming removed 11 bases from V and 2 bases from J, with 16 bases in between. The CDR3 region is CAGGRDSTYEQYF. The DNA of the CDR3 is TGTGCCGGCGGCAGGGACTCCACCTACGAGCAGTACTTC.

The J gene is TRBJ2-7, the V gene TRBV6-5; 10 positions match TRBD2. V shed 2 bases and J 3 bases; nucleotides not matched to a gene: 4. CDR3 length: 15 residues. Germline V gene lookup returns CDR1 MNHEY and CDR2 SVGAGI. In nucleotides, the CDR3 is TGTGCCAGCAGTTACGGTCTAGCGGGAGTCTACGAGCAGTACTTC. It translates to CASSYGLAGVYEQYF.

The chain links TRBV18 to TRBJ2-3, with a tentative D call TRBD2 (7 bases). The CDR3 runs 17 residues. V was cut by 3 bases and J by 0 bases, with 16 bases left in between. Germline lookup yields CDR1 KGHSH and CDR2 LQKENI. The CDR3, as DNA: TGTGCCAGCTCACCCCCGAGGGGGGGTGAAAGCACAGATACGCAGTATTTT. The encoded protein is CASSPPRGGESTDTQYF.

The CDR3 loop is CASSQPGRGHSQPQHF. The CDR3 DNA is TGTGCCAGCAGCCAACCAGGCAGGGGGCATAGTCAGCCCCAGCATTTT. The rearrangement links TRBV28 to TRBJ1-5; 8 bases line up with TRBD1. This CDR3 is 16 amino acids long. Unmatched junction bases numbered 13, after V lost 6 bases and J lost 6 bases. Germline V gene data show CDR1 as MDHEN and CDR2 as SYDVKM.

The rearrangement uses TRBV28 and TRBJ2-3; 9 bases are shared with TRBD2. CDR3 length equals 19 residues. Unmatched junction bases numbered 10, after V lost 0 bases and J lost 0 bases. CDR1 is MDHEN, CDR2 SYDVKM, per germline. This CDR3 reads CASSLWRTPSGTSTDTQYF. In DNA form, the CDR3 reads TGTGCCAGCAGTTTATGGAGGACTCCTAGCGGGACAAGCACAGATACGCAGTATTTT.

This chain links TRBV28 with TRBJ2-7, with 9 bases matching TRBD1. CDR1 is MDHEN, CDR2 SYDVKM, per germline. The CDR3 contains 15 residues. V trimming: 5 bases; J trimming: 6 bases; junction bases outside the gene matches: 11. CDR3 loop: CASSPPDRGYGEQYF. The DNA for the CDR3 is TGTGCCAGCAGTCCCCCGGACAGGGGCTACGGCGAGCAGTACTTC.

The chain uses TRBV4-1 and TRBJ2-1, with D unresolved. Trimming stripped 1 base from V and 6 bases from J, with 13 bases between. CDR3 length equals 15 residues. The germline V gene has CDR1 MGHRA and CDR2 YSYEKL. CDR3 amino acids: CASSQVVLAANEQFF. CDR3 sequence (DNA): TGCGCCAGCAGCCAAGTCGTCCTCGCGGCCAATGAGCAGTTCTTC.

The chain combines TRBV29-1 with TRBJ2-7; TRBD1 matches 10 bases. CDR1 is SQVTM and CDR2 is ANQGSEA in the germline V gene. V was pared by 5 bases and J by 2 bases, with 3 bases of the junction left unmatched. This CDR3 region has 13 residues. In DNA, the CDR3 is TGCAGCGTTTGGACAGGGGGAACCTACGAGCAGTACTTC. Encoded protein: CSVWTGGTYEQYF.

This clone appeared once. This chain links TRBV30 with TRBJ2-7, with D perhaps TRBD1 (6 bases). The V gene lost 0 bases and the J gene lost 2 bases, with 8 bases spanning the gap. Germline loops: CDR1 GTSNPN, CDR2 SVGIG (reference sequence). The CDR3 is 13 amino acids. CDR3 DNA: TGTGCCTGGAGTGTAAAGGGGGCCTACGAGCAGTACTTC. Protein: CAWSVKGAYEQYF.

This sequence joins TRBV5-4 and TRBJ2-1, with 9 bases matching TRBD2. Per the germline V gene, CDR1 is SGHNT and CDR2 is YYREEE (reference sequence). This CDR3 is 13 amino acids long. The V gene end was trimmed by 9 bases and the J gene end by 10 bases; junction bases not matched to a gene: 11. CDR3 loop: CATQLASGVEQFF. DNA for the CDR3: TGTGCCACCCAGCTGGCTAGCGGGGTGGAGCAGTTCTTC.